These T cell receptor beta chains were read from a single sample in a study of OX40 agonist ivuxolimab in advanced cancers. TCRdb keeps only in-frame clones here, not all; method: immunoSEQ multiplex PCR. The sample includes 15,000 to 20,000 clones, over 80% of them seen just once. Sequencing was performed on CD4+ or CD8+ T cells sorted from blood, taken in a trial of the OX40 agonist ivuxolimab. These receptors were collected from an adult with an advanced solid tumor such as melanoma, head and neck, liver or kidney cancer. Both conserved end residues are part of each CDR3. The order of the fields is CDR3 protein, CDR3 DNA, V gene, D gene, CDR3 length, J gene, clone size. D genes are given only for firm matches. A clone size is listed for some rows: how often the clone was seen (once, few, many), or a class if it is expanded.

CDR3 protein: CASSVEGQPVREKLFF
CDR3 DNA: TGTGCCAGCAGCGTAGAAGGGCAGCCAGTTAGGGAAAAACTGTTTTTT
V gene: TRBV9
D gene: .
CDR3 length: 16
J gene: TRBJ1-4
clone size: .

CDR3 protein: CAWSPWTGELFF
CDR3 DNA: TGTGCCTGGAGTCCGTGGACCGGGGAGCTGTTTTTT
V gene: TRBV30
D gene: .
CDR3 length: 12
J gene: TRBJ2-2
clone size: medium-sized

CDR3 protein: CASSSDKKTQYF
CDR3 DNA: TGTGCCAGCAGCTCCGATAAGAAGACCCAGTACTTC
V gene: TRBV28
D gene: .
CDR3 length: 12
J gene: TRBJ2-5
clone size: .

CDR3 protein: CASSLVGPSTDTQYF
CDR3 DNA: TGTGCCAGCAGTTTAGTGGGACCGTCCACAGATACGCAGTATTTT
V gene: TRBV27
D gene: .
CDR3 length: 15
J gene: TRBJ2-3
clone size: .

CDR3 protein: CASSHSRLAGKYF
CDR3 DNA: TGTGCCAGCAGCCACTCCCGACTAGCGGGAAAGTACTTC
V gene: TRBV14
D gene: TRBD2
CDR3 length: 13
J gene: TRBJ2-5
clone size: .

CDR3 protein: CASSILAGGYEQYF
CDR3 DNA: TGTGCCAGCAGCATATTAGCGGGAGGCTACGAGCAGTACTTC
V gene: TRBV7-6
D gene: TRBD2
CDR3 length: 14
J gene: TRBJ2-7
clone size: .

CDR3 protein: CASSQVYRSDTQYF
CDR3 DNA: TGCGCCAGCAGCCAAGTTTACAGATCCGATACGCAGTATTTT
V gene: TRBV4-3
D gene: .
CDR3 length: 14
J gene: TRBJ2-3
clone size: .

CDR3 protein: CASSQDWRGTYEQYF
CDR3 DNA: TGCGCCAGCAGCCAAGATTGGCGGGGGACCTACGAGCAGTACTTC
V gene: TRBV4-3
D gene: TRBD2
CDR3 length: 15
J gene: TRBJ2-7
clone size: .

CDR3 protein: CASSEGPAYEQYF
CDR3 DNA: TGTGCCAGCAGCGAGGGACCAGCTTACGAGCAGTACTTC
V gene: TRBV9
D gene: .
CDR3 length: 13
J gene: TRBJ2-7
clone size: .

CDR3 protein: CATSRVRVDEQFF
CDR3 DNA: TGTGCCACCAGCAGAGTACGCGTGGATGAGCAGTTCTTC
V gene: TRBV15
D gene: .
CDR3 length: 13
J gene: TRBJ2-1
clone size: .

CDR3 protein: CASSLDSGGNTGELFF
CDR3 DNA: TGTGCCAGCAGCTTAGATTCAGGGGGAAACACCGGGGAGCTGTTTTTT
V gene: TRBV7-9
D gene: TRBD1
CDR3 length: 16
J gene: TRBJ2-2
clone size: .

CDR3 protein: CASRPGTGVSPLHF
CDR3 DNA: TGTGCCAGCAGACCCGGGACAGGGGTTTCACCCCTCCACTTT
V gene: TRBV27
D gene: TRBD1
CDR3 length: 14
J gene: TRBJ1-6
clone size: .

CDR3 protein: CASSEGTGVFEQYF
CDR3 DNA: TGTGCCAGCAGTGAGGGGACAGGGGTCTTCGAGCAGTACTTC
V gene: TRBV7-6
D gene: TRBD1
CDR3 length: 14
J gene: TRBJ2-7
clone size: .

CDR3 protein: CASTQRFPYEQYF
CDR3 DNA: TGTGCCAGCACCCAAAGGTTCCCCTACGAGCAGTACTTC
V gene: TRBV7-9
D gene: .
CDR3 length: 13
J gene: TRBJ2-7
clone size: .

CDR3 protein: CASSRGLPSYNEQFF
CDR3 DNA: TGTGCCAGTAGTAGGGGACTACCCTCCTACAATGAGCAGTTCTTC
V gene: TRBV19
D gene: TRBD2
CDR3 length: 15
J gene: TRBJ2-1
clone size: .

CDR3 protein: CASSDFPRPTAGSTDTQYF
CDR3 DNA: TGTGCCAGTAGTGACTTCCCCCGACCCACAGCGGGTAGCACAGATACGCAGTATTTT
V gene: TRBV19
D gene: .
CDR3 length: 19
J gene: TRBJ2-3
clone size: .

CDR3 protein: CASTHRRDRKVDYEQYF
CDR3 DNA: TGCGCCAGCACCCACCGGCGAGATCGGAAGGTGGACTACGAGCAGTACTTC
V gene: TRBV10-1
D gene: .
CDR3 length: 17
J gene: TRBJ2-7
clone size: .

CDR3 protein: CASSSGGRSNEQFF
CDR3 DNA: TGTGCCAGCAGCTCTGGGGGGAGGAGCAATGAGCAGTTCTTC
V gene: TRBV9
D gene: .
CDR3 length: 14
J gene: TRBJ2-1
clone size: .

CDR3 protein: CASSQAAFSYEQYF
CDR3 DNA: TGTGCCAGCAGCCAAGCGGCCTTCTCCTACGAGCAGTACTTC
V gene: TRBV4-2
D gene: .
CDR3 length: 14
J gene: TRBJ2-7
clone size: once

CDR3 protein: CASSLPRTGQETRYF
CDR3 DNA: TGTGCCAGCAGTCTTCCGAGGACAGGACAAGAGACCCGGTACTTC
V gene: TRBV13
D gene: TRBD1
CDR3 length: 15
J gene: TRBJ2-5
clone size: .

CDR3 protein: CASSHFIGYEQYF
CDR3 DNA: TGTGCCAGCAGCCATTTTATAGGCTACGAGCAGTACTTC
V gene: TRBV14
D gene: .
CDR3 length: 13
J gene: TRBJ2-7
clone size: .

CDR3 protein: CASSDSKTEANTGELFF
CDR3 DNA: TGTGCCAGCAGTGACTCGAAAACGGAAGCGAACACCGGGGAGCTGTTTTTT
V gene: TRBV6-4
D gene: .
CDR3 length: 17
J gene: TRBJ2-2
clone size: .

CDR3 protein: CASSVTVGQPQHF
CDR3 DNA: TGTGCCAGCAGCGTGACAGTTGGTCAGCCCCAGCATTTT
V gene: TRBV5-4
D gene: .
CDR3 length: 13
J gene: TRBJ1-5
clone size: few

CDR3 protein: CASSGGAGAEKLFF
CDR3 DNA: TGTGCCAGCAGCGGTGGGGCAGGGGCTGAAAAACTGTTTTTT
V gene: TRBV4-2
D gene: .
CDR3 length: 14
J gene: TRBJ1-4
clone size: few

CDR3 protein: CASSLRAESSYEQYF
CDR3 DNA: TGTGCCAGCAGCTTAAGGGCTGAGAGCTCCTACGAGCAGTACTTC
V gene: TRBV11-3
D gene: .
CDR3 length: 15
J gene: TRBJ2-7
clone size: .

CDR3 protein: CASSVGLRSGLFF
CDR3 DNA: TGTGCCAGCAGCGTCGGTCTACGCAGTGGGCTGTTTTTT
V gene: TRBV9
D gene: .
CDR3 length: 13
J gene: TRBJ2-2
clone size: medium-sized

CDR3 protein: CASSYSGSLEQYF
CDR3 DNA: TGTGCCAGCAGTTACTCGGGATCTCTCGAGCAGTACTTC
V gene: TRBV6-5
D gene: .
CDR3 length: 13
J gene: TRBJ2-7
clone size: few

CDR3 protein: CASSLLAGGYRANEAFF
CDR3 DNA: TGTGCCAGCAGCTTATTGGCGGGTGGATACAGGGCGAATGAAGCTTTCTTT
V gene: TRBV7-8
D gene: .
CDR3 length: 17
J gene: TRBJ1-1
clone size: .

CDR3 protein: CASSEVDPYEQYF
CDR3 DNA: TGTGCCAGCAGTGAGGTCGACCCCTACGAGCAGTACTTC
V gene: TRBV6-1
D gene: .
CDR3 length: 13
J gene: TRBJ2-7
clone size: .

CDR3 protein: CASRPDRDYEQYF
CDR3 DNA: TGTGCCAGCAGGCCCGACAGGGACTACGAGCAGTACTTC
V gene: TRBV7-9
D gene: TRBD1
CDR3 length: 13
J gene: TRBJ2-7
clone size: medium-sized

CDR3 protein: CASSSFMGDNEQFF
CDR3 DNA: TGTGCCAGCAGTTCCTTTATGGGCGACAATGAGCAGTTCTTC
V gene: TRBV6-5
D gene: .
CDR3 length: 14
J gene: TRBJ2-1
clone size: .

CDR3 protein: CASSSNPRAYKRVAFF
CDR3 DNA: TGTGCCAGCAGCTCGAATCCCCGGGCTTACAAAAGGGTAGCTTTCTTT
V gene: TRBV11-2
D gene: .
CDR3 length: 16
J gene: TRBJ1-1
clone size: medium-sized

CDR3 protein: CASSYSGRNYGYTF
CDR3 DNA: TGTGCCAGCAGTTACTCCGGCCGAAACTATGGCTACACCTTC
V gene: TRBV6-5
D gene: .
CDR3 length: 14
J gene: TRBJ1-2
clone size: .

CDR3 protein: CATSTRGYSNQPQHF
CDR3 DNA: TGTGCCACCAGCACCCGGGGGTATAGCAATCAGCCCCAGCATTTT
V gene: TRBV15
D gene: .
CDR3 length: 15
J gene: TRBJ1-5
clone size: .

CDR3 protein: CASITPGHQETQYF
CDR3 DNA: TGTGCCAGCATTACCCCCGGTCACCAAGAGACCCAGTACTTC
V gene: TRBV28
D gene: .
CDR3 length: 14
J gene: TRBJ2-5
clone size: .

CDR3 protein: CASSVVSGGLDEQFF
CDR3 DNA: TGTGCCAGCAGCGTGGTTAGCGGGGGACTGGATGAGCAGTTCTTC
V gene: TRBV9
D gene: TRBD2
CDR3 length: 15
J gene: TRBJ2-1
clone size: .

CDR3 protein: CASSVSGKFGEQFF
CDR3 DNA: TGTGCCAGCAGCGTTAGCGGGAAGTTCGGTGAGCAGTTCTTC
V gene: TRBV7-8
D gene: TRBD2
CDR3 length: 14
J gene: TRBJ2-1
clone size: .

CDR3 protein: CASSVAGTTGELFF
CDR3 DNA: TGTGCCAGCAGCGTAGCCGGGACCACCGGGGAGCTGTTTTTT
V gene: TRBV9
D gene: .
CDR3 length: 14
J gene: TRBJ2-2
clone size: .

CDR3 protein: CASSEWATAGDTQYF
CDR3 DNA: TGCGCCAGCAGTGAGTGGGCCACTGCTGGCGATACGCAGTATTTT
V gene: TRBV10-2
D gene: .
CDR3 length: 15
J gene: TRBJ2-3
clone size: .

CDR3 protein: CASSPASGPDTQYF
CDR3 DNA: TGTGCCAGCAGCCCGGCGAGCGGACCAGATACGCAGTATTTT
V gene: TRBV9
D gene: .
CDR3 length: 14
J gene: TRBJ2-3
clone size: .

CDR3 protein: CASRLGAGREFNYEQYF
CDR3 DNA: TGTGCAAGTCGCTTAGGGGCTGGGCGGGAGTTTAATTACGAGCAGTACTTC
V gene: TRBV12-2
D gene: .
CDR3 length: 17
J gene: TRBJ2-7
clone size: once

CDR3 protein: CASSPRWQGTYNEQFF
CDR3 DNA: TGCGCCAGCAGCCCGCGTTGGCAGGGGACCTACAATGAGCAGTTCTTC
V gene: TRBV4-1
D gene: .
CDR3 length: 16
J gene: TRBJ2-1
clone size: few

CDR3 protein: CSVDGTSGSSDTQYF
CDR3 DNA: TGCAGCGTTGACGGGACTAGCGGGAGTTCAGATACGCAGTATTTT
V gene: TRBV29-1
D gene: TRBD2
CDR3 length: 15
J gene: TRBJ2-3
clone size: .

CDR3 protein: CASSVPGSDEQYF
CDR3 DNA: TGTGCCAGCAGTGTACCAGGGTCCGACGAGCAGTACTTC
V gene: TRBV6-6
D gene: .
CDR3 length: 13
J gene: TRBJ2-7
clone size: .

CDR3 protein: CASTESRGAPLHF
CDR3 DNA: TGTGCCAGCACCGAATCTCGAGGGGCACCCCTCCACTTT
V gene: TRBV27
D gene: .
CDR3 length: 13
J gene: TRBJ1-6
clone size: .

CDR3 protein: CASSQESHLSNQPQHF
CDR3 DNA: TGCGCCAGCAGCCAAGAATCACATCTGAGCAATCAGCCCCAGCATTTT
V gene: TRBV4-1
D gene: .
CDR3 length: 16
J gene: TRBJ1-5
clone size: .

CDR3 protein: CASSLAGGPNEQFF
CDR3 DNA: TGTGCCAGCAGTTTAGCGGGAGGGCCAAATGAGCAGTTCTTC
V gene: TRBV27
D gene: TRBD2
CDR3 length: 14
J gene: TRBJ2-1
clone size: .

CDR3 protein: CASSLSGSSYEQYF
CDR3 DNA: TGTGCCAGTAGCCTTAGCGGGAGCTCCTACGAGCAGTACTTC
V gene: TRBV19
D gene: TRBD2
CDR3 length: 14
J gene: TRBJ2-7
clone size: .

CDR3 protein: CASSQIYRGLDEQFF
CDR3 DNA: TGTGCCAGCAGCCAAATATACAGGGGGCTCGATGAGCAGTTCTTC
V gene: TRBV14
D gene: TRBD1
CDR3 length: 15
J gene: TRBJ2-1
clone size: .

CDR3 protein: CRGGSGYEQYF
CDR3 DNA: TGCAGAGGGGGGAGCGGCTACGAGCAGTACTTC
V gene: TRBV29-1
D gene: .
CDR3 length: 11
J gene: TRBJ2-7
clone size: .